This TCR beta chain was recovered during a study of blood T cell repertoires in COVID-19. Across the study: Whether acute or convalescent, the COVID-19 samples came from the United States, Italy and Spain. Nucleic acid was either cDNA or gDNA, and it came from T cells, B-cell-depleted T cells, or PBMCs.

This CDR3 spans 16 amino acids. V was clipped by 0 bases and J by 0 bases, with 11 bases between them. Germline CDR1 is MNHEY and CDR2 is SMNVEV (reference sequence). As originally analysed: Cell counts per sample came from amplifying reference gene primers. Profiling relied on immunoSEQ multiplex PCR, and the TCRdb table lists in-frame clones only, not all of them. That table is the source of V, J and clone size, and D and trimming were worked out from the DNA. The data show roughly 200,000 clones, approximately 78% seen once. Sequenced: peripheral blood. This sequence originates from a woman aged 80 or over with active or convalescent COVID-19. The chain employs TRBV27 and TRBJ1-1, with D possibly TRBD1 on 6 matching bases. CDR3 in DNA: TGTGCCAGCAGTTTATCACCAGGGGCCATGAACACTGAAGCTTTCTTT. Translated: CASSLSPGAMNTEAFF.